One and the same sample provided the 20 T cell receptor beta chains below, sequenced in a study of cytomegalovirus exposure and HLA in healthy donors. PCR primers comprised 60 Vbeta and 13 Jbeta primers. Generated by immunoSEQ multiplex PCR, the TCRdb table keeps only in-frame clones and is missing some. In all, the sample yields around 88,000 clones. Sample: PBMCs. The receptor set was obtained from a girl aged 10 to 17 in good health and CMV-seropositive.

This chain joins TRBV27 and TRBJ1-2, with a tentative D call TRBD1 (5 bases). Germline loops: CDR1 MNHEY, CDR2 SMNVEV (reference sequence). The CDR3 length is 16 residues. V lost 0 bases to trimming and J lost 2 bases, with 13 bases between them. Here the CDR3 DNA reads TGTGCCAGCAGTTTATCGTGGGGGGTTGACAACTATGGCTACACCTTC. Amino acid sequence: CASSLSWGVDNYGYTF.

As for this clone: The junction departs from germline at one end; a sequencing error may be responsible. The CDR3 reads CASSLGEGTDTQYF. The CDR3 DNA is TGTGCTAGCAGCTTAGGTGAGGGCACAGATACGCAGTATTTT. The V call is TRBV7-7, the J call TRBJ2-3; D not resolved. This CDR3 has 14 amino acids. CDR1 and CDR2 (germline): SSHAT, FNYEAQ (reference sequence).

The chain uses TRBV5-4 and TRBJ1-4; no reliable D call. CDR1 is SGHNT, CDR2 YYREEE, per germline (reference sequence). V shed 4 bases and J shed 11 bases, with 9 bases lying between them. This CDR3 comprises 11 residues. The DNA for the CDR3 is TGTGCCAGCAGCCCCGGAGGCAAACTGTTTTTT. Amino acid sequence: CASSPGGKLFF.

The chain links TRBV7-9 to TRBJ2-6; 7 nucleotides match TRBD1. CDR3 size: 17 residues. CDR1 SEHNR and CDR2 FQNEAQ come from the germline V gene (reference sequence). Trimming removed 5 bases from V and 0 bases from J; junction bases left unmatched: 7. DNA for the CDR3: TGTGCCAGCAGCACTTACGACAGGGCCTCTGGGGCCAACGTCCTGACTTTC. Translation: CASSTYDRASGANVLTF.

The chain uses TRBV11-2 and TRBJ2-5, with TRBD2 as a possible D gene (6 bases). Trimming shortened V by 7 bases and J by 2 bases, and 14 bases separated the two germline ends. This CDR3 is built from 14 residues. CDR1 is SGHAT and CDR2 is FQNNGV in the germline V gene. The CDR3 DNA reads TGTGCCAGCACCCGGTGGAGGGGACAAGAGACCCAGTACTTC. It is translated as CASTRWRGQETQYF.

The rearrangement links TRBV18 to TRBJ2-3; no firm D call. The CDR3 spans 14 residues. Looked up from germline, CDR1 is KGHSH and CDR2 is LQKENI. V lost 2 bases and J 2 bases, leaving 8 bases between the germline ends. CDR3 protein: CASSPEANTDTQYF. DNA for the CDR3: TGTGCCAGCTCACCAGAGGCGAACACAGATACGCAGTATTTT.

J is TRBJ1-2 and V is TRBV5-5, with D unclear. The CDR3 runs to 15 residues. Germline values: CDR1 SGHKS, CDR2 YYEKEE (reference sequence). Trimming left V 6 bases short and J 8 bases short, with 23 bases between. CDR3 nucleotides: TGTGCCAGCACCAAAGTTCCCCAGGCAGCCGAAGGCTACACCTTC. Amino acid sequence: CASTKVPQAAEGYTF.

The chain joins TRBV13 to TRBJ2-5; 7 bases match TRBD1. CDR1 and CDR2 from the germline V gene are PRHDT and FYEKMQ (reference sequence). Trimming at V came to 0 bases and at J to 1 base, leaving 2 bases not matched to a gene. This CDR3 is built from 15 residues. The CDR3 nucleotides read TGTGCCAGCAGCTTAGGGGGACAGATCCAAGAGACCCAGTACTTC. This gives the protein CASSLGGQIQETQYF. The variable domain in full, with the rest retrieved from reference TRBV13 and TRBJ2-5, is AAGVIQSPRHLIKEKRETATLKCYPIPRHDTVYWYQQGPGQDPQFLISFYEKMQSDKGSIPDRFSAQQFSDYHSELNMSSLELGDSALYFCASSLGGQIQETQYFGPGTRLLVL.

The chain couples TRBV6-4 to TRBJ2-3, with 7 bases that match TRBD2. CDR1 and CDR2 from the germline V gene are MRHNA and SNTAGT. The CDR3 has 15 residues. Trimming at V came to 6 bases and at J to 6 bases, leaving 12 bases not matched to a gene. CDR3 bases: TGTGCCAGCAGGCTGACTAGCCAAGCGACGGATACGCAGTATTTT. It codes for CASRLTSQATDTQYF.

V usage is TRBV12-5 and J usage is TRBJ2-7, with 7 bases identical to TRBD1. With V trimmed by 1 base and J by 2 bases, 2 bases remained unmatched. CDR3 size: 14 residues. In germline, CDR1 is LGHNT, CDR2 FRNRAP. CDR3 nucleotides: TGTGCTAGTGGTTTGGGACAGGGAACCTACGAGCAGTACGTC. Protein product: CASGLGQGTYEQYV.

CDR3 protein: CASSVADGNYEQYF. In DNA, the CDR3 is TGTGCCAGCAGCGTGGCAGATGGTAACTACGAGCAGTACTTC. The V call is TRBV9, the J call TRBJ2-7; D remains ambiguous. V gave up 2 bases and J gave up 3 bases, with 12 bases separating them. The CDR3 consists of 14 residues. The germline gives CDR1 SGDLS, CDR2 YYNGEE.

A remark on this clone: Germline and junction disagree at one end, which may indicate a read error. The gene calls are TRBV5-6 and TRBJ1-1; 8 positions match TRBD1. The CDR3 totals 17 residues. In germline, CDR1 is SGHDT, CDR2 YYEEEE. CDR3: CASSLVWTGIENTEDFF. In DNA, the CDR3 is TGTGCCAGCAGCTTGGTCTGGACAGGGATCGAGAACACTGAAGATTTCTTT.

The chain couples TRBV5-4 to TRBJ2-7; 8 nucleotides agree with TRBD1. The CDR3 is 13 residues long. Germline lookup yields CDR1 SGHNT and CDR2 YYREEE (reference sequence). V lost 4 bases to trimming and J lost 4 bases; unmatched junction nucleotides: 4. The CDR3 loop reads CASSRGTGYEQYF. The CDR3, as DNA: TGTGCCAGCAGCAGAGGGACAGGTTACGAGCAGTACTTC.

This rearrangement joins TRBV5-1 to TRBJ1-1, with 7 bases aligning to TRBD1. CDR1 and CDR2 from the germline V gene are SGHRS and YFSETQ. J lost 7 bases, V lost 5 bases, and 8 bases had no gene match. The CDR3 loop spans 13 amino acids. The CDR3 loop is CASRQTGAIEAFF. CDR3 DNA sequence: TGCGCCAGCAGGCAAACAGGGGCGATTGAAGCTTTCTTT.

This rearrangement joins TRBV5-1 to TRBJ2-5; D remains ambiguous. This CDR3 comprises 17 residues. Germline V CDR1 and CDR2: SGHRS, YFSETQ. Deletions cut 1 base from V and 2 bases from J, with 18 bases between. The CDR3 region is CASSLFTARPIQETQYF. The CDR3 coding sequence is TGCGCCAGCAGCTTGTTTACAGCTCGACCTATACAAGAGACCCAGTACTTC.

The chain has TRBV28 and TRBJ1-5, with TRBD1 matching over 8 bases. J was trimmed by 8 bases and V by 5 bases; bases with no gene match: 8. The germline gives CDR1 MDHEN, CDR2 SYDVKM. CDR3 length equals 14 residues. In nucleotides, the CDR3 is TGTGCCAGCAGTCTGGACAGGGACCAGGAGCCCCAGCATTTT. It codes for CASSLDRDQEPQHF.

This chain joins TRBV9 and TRBJ2-1; the match to TRBD1 covers 8 bases. The CDR3 totals 17 residues. The V gene end was trimmed by 5 bases and the J gene end by 1 base; junction bases not matched to a gene: 11. Germline V gives CDR1 SGDLS, CDR2 YYNGEE. The CDR3 reads CASSPLMGDRSYNEQFF. The CDR3 region has the DNA TGTGCCAGCAGTCCACTCATGGGGGACAGGTCCTACAATGAGCAGTTCTTC.

As DNA, the CDR3 is TGTGCCGTGCAGGGGAGCTTTGATCAGCACGAGCAGTACTTC. Its protein is CAVQGSFDQHEQYF. The V gene is TRBV15, the J gene TRBJ2-7; possible D gene TRBD1, 6 bases. The ends were cut back, 11 bases at V and 5 bases at J, with 22 bases in the middle. Per the germline V gene, CDR1 is LNHNV and CDR2 is YYDKDF (reference sequence). This CDR3 has 14 amino acids.

The chain links TRBV14 to TRBJ1-6; 7 bases match TRBD1. CDR1 SGHDN and CDR2 FVKESK come from the germline V gene. The CDR3 runs to 15 residues. Trimming at V came to 2 bases and at J to 6 bases, leaving 4 bases not matched to a gene. As DNA, the CDR3 is TGTGCCAGCAGCCAAAGACAGGGCCTTAATTCACCCCTCCACTTT. Translated, it gives CASSQRQGLNSPLHF.

The chain combines TRBV4-2 with TRBJ2-6; 10 nucleotides match TRBD2. This CDR3 comprises 18 residues. The junction had 6 bases not matched to a gene; V was cut back by 0 bases and J by 4 bases. The germline CDR1 and CDR2 sequences are LGHNA and YNFKEQ. The CDR3 region is CASSQDTAGGLGANVLTF. The CDR3 DNA sequence: TGTGCCAGCAGCCAAGATACAGCGGGGGGGCTCGGGGCCAACGTCCTGACTTTC.